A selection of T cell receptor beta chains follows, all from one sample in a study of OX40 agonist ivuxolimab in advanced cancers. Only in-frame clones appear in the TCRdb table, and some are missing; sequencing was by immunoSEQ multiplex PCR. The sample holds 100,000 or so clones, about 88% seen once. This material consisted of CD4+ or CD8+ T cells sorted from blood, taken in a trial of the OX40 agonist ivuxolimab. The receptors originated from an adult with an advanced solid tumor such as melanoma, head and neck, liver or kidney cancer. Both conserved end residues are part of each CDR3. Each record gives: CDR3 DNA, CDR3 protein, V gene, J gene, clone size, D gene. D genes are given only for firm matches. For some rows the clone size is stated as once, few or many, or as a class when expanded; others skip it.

CDR3nt: TGTGCCAGCAGTGTCCACAGGGTTTGGGCCCTGGGGTACGAGCAGTACTTC
CDR3aa: CASSVHRVWALGYEQYF
v_gene: TRBV2
j_gene: TRBJ2-7
abundance: -
d_gene: -

CDR3nt: TGCGCCAGCAGCTTGGCTGGGGTCGGTCAGCCCCAGCATTTT
CDR3aa: CASSLAGVGQPQHF
v_gene: TRBV5-1
j_gene: TRBJ1-5
abundance: -
d_gene: -

CDR3nt: TGCGCCAGCAGCTCGACTGACAGGAAGAACACTGAAGCTTTCTTT
CDR3aa: CASSSTDRKNTEAFF
v_gene: TRBV5-1
j_gene: TRBJ1-1
abundance: -
d_gene: -

CDR3nt: TGTGCCAGCAGCGTTAACCCGGCCGAATCCCAGCATTTT
CDR3aa: CASSVNPAESQHF
v_gene: TRBV9
j_gene: TRBJ1-5
abundance: -
d_gene: -

CDR3nt: TGTGCCAGCAGCTTAGGGACAGGGCTCGGCTACACCTTC
CDR3aa: CASSLGTGLGYTF
v_gene: TRBV7-9
j_gene: TRBJ1-2
abundance: -
d_gene: TRBD1

CDR3nt: TGCGCCAGCAGCTCCCCATTGATGTCAGGAGGGTCCTACAATGAGCAGTTCTTC
CDR3aa: CASSSPLMSGGSYNEQFF
v_gene: TRBV5-1
j_gene: TRBJ2-1
abundance: -
d_gene: -

CDR3nt: TGTGCCAGCAGTTTAGGGGGGCACGGAAACATTCAGTACTTC
CDR3aa: CASSLGGHGNIQYF
v_gene: TRBV27
j_gene: TRBJ2-4
abundance: -
d_gene: -

CDR3nt: TGTGCCACCACGACGTGGACAGGGGAATCGGGAAACACCATATATTTT
CDR3aa: CATTTWTGESGNTIYF
v_gene: TRBV10-3
j_gene: TRBJ1-3
abundance: -
d_gene: TRBD1

CDR3nt: TGTGCCAGTAGTACCCCGGGCGCTTCCTACGAGCAGTACTTC
CDR3aa: CASSTPGASYEQYF
v_gene: TRBV19
j_gene: TRBJ2-7
abundance: -
d_gene: -

CDR3nt: TGTGCCAGCAGTTCCTTACTGACAGGGGGCATTGTATCCTACGAGCAGTACTTC
CDR3aa: CASSSLLTGGIVSYEQYF
v_gene: TRBV2
j_gene: TRBJ2-7
abundance: -
d_gene: TRBD1

CDR3nt: TGTGCCAGCAGTGAGTTTGGTCTCCCCACGGGGGGAAGCTATGGCTACACCTTC
CDR3aa: CASSEFGLPTGGSYGYTF
v_gene: TRBV6-4
j_gene: TRBJ1-2
abundance: -
d_gene: -

CDR3nt: TGTGCCAGCAGCGGGAGGGGGAATGAAAAGCTGTTTTTT
CDR3aa: CASSGRGNEKLFF
v_gene: TRBV7-9
j_gene: TRBJ1-4
abundance: -
d_gene: -

CDR3nt: TGTGCCAGCAGTGGAGAGATACCCTACGAGCAGTACTTC
CDR3aa: CASSGEIPYEQYF
v_gene: TRBV6-1
j_gene: TRBJ2-7
abundance: -
d_gene: -

CDR3nt: TGTGCCAGCAGGTCCCCTAACAGGGGAGTAAGGTACGAGCAGTACTTC
CDR3aa: CASRSPNRGVRYEQYF
v_gene: TRBV27
j_gene: TRBJ2-7
abundance: -
d_gene: TRBD1

CDR3nt: TGCGCCAGCAGTGAGACTTTTGGGCAGGGGGGACTAACGGATACGCAGTATTTT
CDR3aa: CASSETFGQGGLTDTQYF
v_gene: TRBV10-1
j_gene: TRBJ2-3
abundance: -
d_gene: -

CDR3nt: TGTGCCAGCTCACCAGGGAGCTGGCCAGATACGCAGTATTTT
CDR3aa: CASSPGSWPDTQYF
v_gene: TRBV18
j_gene: TRBJ2-3
abundance: -
d_gene: -

CDR3nt: TGTGCCAGCAGCGTGTCTGTTGCGGGGAGGGCCAGTCCGAACGAGCAGTACTTC
CDR3aa: CASSVSVAGRASPNEQYF
v_gene: TRBV9
j_gene: TRBJ2-7
abundance: -
d_gene: TRBD2

CDR3nt: TGTGCCAGCAGCACTGGACTAGCGGGAGGCCCGGGTGAGCAGTTCTTC
CDR3aa: CASSTGLAGGPGEQFF
v_gene: TRBV11-3
j_gene: TRBJ2-1
abundance: -
d_gene: TRBD2

CDR3nt: TGTGCCAGCAGCTCGACAGGATCTGGGGCCAACGTCCTGACTTTC
CDR3aa: CASSSTGSGANVLTF
v_gene: TRBV7-3
j_gene: TRBJ2-6
abundance: -
d_gene: -

CDR3nt: TGTGCCAGCACTTCTCGGGGGGGATCTAATGAAAAACTGTTTTTT
CDR3aa: CASTSRGGSNEKLFF
v_gene: TRBV6-6
j_gene: TRBJ1-4
abundance: -
d_gene: -

CDR3nt: TGTGCCAGCACATTCCTAGCGGAGCAGTTCTTC
CDR3aa: CASTFLAEQFF
v_gene: TRBV6-1
j_gene: TRBJ2-1
abundance: -
d_gene: -

CDR3nt: TGCGCCAGCAGCTTGGGGACAGAAAACTATGGCTACACCTTC
CDR3aa: CASSLGTENYGYTF
v_gene: TRBV5-1
j_gene: TRBJ1-2
abundance: -
d_gene: -

CDR3nt: TGCGCCAGCAGCCAGGGGGAATCTGGAAACACCATATATTTT
CDR3aa: CASSQGESGNTIYF
v_gene: TRBV4-1
j_gene: TRBJ1-3
abundance: -
d_gene: -

CDR3nt: TGTGCCAGCAGCCTACAGGGAGGAAGCAATCAGCCCCAGCATTTT
CDR3aa: CASSLQGGSNQPQHF
v_gene: TRBV7-2
j_gene: TRBJ1-5
abundance: -
d_gene: -

CDR3nt: TGTGCCAGCAGCGTCCTCGTGACGAACACCGGGGAGCTGTTTTTT
CDR3aa: CASSVLVTNTGELFF
v_gene: TRBV7-8
j_gene: TRBJ2-2
abundance: -
d_gene: -

CDR3nt: TGTGCCAGTAGTCCCCCGGGAGGACGAACGTGGGAGCAGTACTTC
CDR3aa: CASSPPGGRTWEQYF
v_gene: TRBV19
j_gene: TRBJ2-7
abundance: once
d_gene: TRBD2

CDR3nt: TGTGCCAGCAGGGTCTCGGGAGGCCAAGAGACCCAGTACTTC
CDR3aa: CASRVSGGQETQYF
v_gene: TRBV7-9
j_gene: TRBJ2-5
abundance: -
d_gene: TRBD2

CDR3nt: TGTGCCAGCACTGATACCTGGGGGGGTCAGCCCCAGCATTTT
CDR3aa: CASTDTWGGQPQHF
v_gene: TRBV6-1
j_gene: TRBJ1-5
abundance: once
d_gene: -

CDR3nt: TGTGCCAGCAGTGAACGGGGCAGGAACACTGAAGCTTTCTTT
CDR3aa: CASSERGRNTEAFF
v_gene: TRBV25-1
j_gene: TRBJ1-1
abundance: -
d_gene: -

CDR3nt: TGTGCCAGCAGTTTAGCCGGCCGCTTTACACGGGGCACTGAAGCTTTCTTT
CDR3aa: CASSLAGRFTRGTEAFF
v_gene: TRBV27
j_gene: TRBJ1-1
abundance: -
d_gene: -

CDR3nt: TGTGCCAGCAGCCAGTACACCGGGACTAGCTATACCGGGGAGCTGTTTTTT
CDR3aa: CASSQYTGTSYTGELFF
v_gene: TRBV4-2
j_gene: TRBJ2-2
abundance: -
d_gene: TRBD2

CDR3nt: TGCAGCGCCGCGTCATGGAGGGAGGGCTACGAGCAGTACTTC
CDR3aa: CSAASWREGYEQYF
v_gene: TRBV29-1
j_gene: TRBJ2-7
abundance: -
d_gene: TRBD2

CDR3nt: TGTGCCATCAGTGAGTCAAACTTTCGCGAGCAGTACTTC
CDR3aa: CAISESNFREQYF
v_gene: TRBV10-3
j_gene: TRBJ2-7
abundance: -
d_gene: -

CDR3nt: TGTGCCAGCAGGCAGGGGCGGAACACTGAAGCTTTCTTT
CDR3aa: CASRQGRNTEAFF
v_gene: TRBV7-3
j_gene: TRBJ1-1
abundance: -
d_gene: -

CDR3nt: TGTGCCAGCAGCTCCACTAGCGGTCCGCAGTATTTT
CDR3aa: CASSSTSGPQYF
v_gene: TRBV11-2
j_gene: TRBJ2-3
abundance: -
d_gene: TRBD2

CDR3nt: TGTGCCTGTGGACAGAGGTCGGACTATGGCTACACCTTC
CDR3aa: CACGQRSDYGYTF
v_gene: TRBV30
j_gene: TRBJ1-2
abundance: few
d_gene: -

CDR3nt: TGCGCCAGCAGTGAACTAGCGGGGCTAATCCATGAGCAGTTCTTC
CDR3aa: CASSELAGLIHEQFF
v_gene: TRBV10-1
j_gene: TRBJ2-1
abundance: -
d_gene: TRBD2

CDR3nt: TGTGCCAGCAGTTCGGGACAGGCCTGGGGAAAGCCCCAGCATTTT
CDR3aa: CASSSGQAWGKPQHF
v_gene: TRBV27
j_gene: TRBJ1-5
abundance: -
d_gene: TRBD1

CDR3nt: TGTGCCAGTAGTATAGGGGGACTAGGCCATGAAAAACTGTTTTTT
CDR3aa: CASSIGGLGHEKLFF
v_gene: TRBV19
j_gene: TRBJ1-4
abundance: -
d_gene: -

CDR3nt: TGTGCCAGCACCGAAGCGGGAGGGCCGGACGAGCAGTACTTC
CDR3aa: CASTEAGGPDEQYF
v_gene: TRBV28
j_gene: TRBJ2-7
abundance: -
d_gene: TRBD2

CDR3nt: TGCGCCAGCAGCCTCTCCCCGTCTGGGACAGAGACCCAGTACTTC
CDR3aa: CASSLSPSGTETQYF
v_gene: TRBV5-1
j_gene: TRBJ2-5
abundance: once
d_gene: -

CDR3nt: TGTGCCAGCAGGAGGGGGGGGGCAGAGCTCACAGATACGCAGTATTTT
CDR3aa: CASRRGGAELTDTQYF
v_gene: TRBV2
j_gene: TRBJ2-3
abundance: -
d_gene: -

CDR3nt: TGTGCCAGCAGTCTAGGACAGGGGAAGACGCCCCTCCACTTT
CDR3aa: CASSLGQGKTPLHF
v_gene: TRBV6-5
j_gene: TRBJ1-6
abundance: -
d_gene: TRBD1

CDR3nt: TGTGCCAGTAGTATACGGGGACGGGGAACATATAGCAATCAGCCCCAGCATTTT
CDR3aa: CASSIRGRGTYSNQPQHF
v_gene: TRBV19
j_gene: TRBJ1-5
abundance: -
d_gene: -

CDR3nt: TGTGCCAGCAGCTTGGGTCTGAACACTGAAGCTTTCTTT
CDR3aa: CASSLGLNTEAFF
v_gene: TRBV5-6
j_gene: TRBJ1-1
abundance: -
d_gene: -